Listed below are T cell receptor beta chains from one sample, sequenced in a study of T cell responses to AZD1222 COVID-19 vaccine. The protocol was immunoSEQ multiplex PCR, while the TCRdb copy is restricted to in-frame clones and leaves out a portion. The sample yields about 120,000 clones, 90% to 95% seen once. The starting material was peripheral blood, obtained on day 0 of AZD1222 vaccination. These receptors all stem from an adult in good health. Both conserved end residues are part of each CDR3. The D gene is left open where the match is weak. Expanded clones get a size class; other rows say once, few or many, or leave the size out.

v_call	j_call	clone_size	d_call	cdr3_aa	cdr3_nt
TRBV5-1	TRBJ1-1	-	TRBD1	CASSVGQGQAFF	TGCGCCAGCAGCGTCGGACAGGGCCAAGCTTTCTTT
TRBV7-3	TRBJ1-2	-	TRBD1	CASSLSLQGGQGYTF	TGTGCCAGCAGCTTAAGCCTCCAGGGGGGTCAGGGCTACACCTTC
TRBV24-1	TRBJ2-3	-	-	CATRSGGAGTQYF	TGTGCCACCAGATCTGGGGGGGCTGGTACGCAGTATTTT
TRBV9	TRBJ2-4	-	-	CASSVAMEKNIQYF	TGTGCCAGCAGCGTAGCAATGGAGAAAAACATTCAGTACTTC
TRBV15	TRBJ2-1	few	-	CATSRDGAGPYNEQFF	TGTGCCACCAGCAGAGATGGGGCGGGCCCTTACAATGAGCAGTTCTTC
TRBV6-5	TRBJ1-2	-	-	CASSLYRSDYGYTF	TGTGCCAGCAGTTTATACAGGTCGGACTATGGCTACACCTTC
TRBV28	TRBJ1-2	-	TRBD1	CASSRPRDRVYGYTF	TGTGCCAGCAGCCGACCCCGGGACAGGGTATACGGCTACACCTTC
TRBV27	TRBJ1-5	once	TRBD1	CASRPTGGGNQPQHF	TGTGCCAGCAGACCTACAGGGGGGGGCAATCAGCCCCAGCATTTT
TRBV9	TRBJ1-3	once	-	CASSVGFSGNTIYF	TGTGCCAGCAGCGTAGGATTCTCTGGAAACACCATATATTTT
TRBV7-2	TRBJ2-6	-	-	CASSHRSSGANVLTF	TGTGCCAGCAGCCACAGGAGCTCTGGGGCCAACGTCCTGACTTTC
TRBV5-1	TRBJ2-7	-	-	CASSLTGPEYEQYF	TGCGCCAGCAGCTTGACAGGCCCCGAGTACGAGCAGTACTTC
TRBV19	TRBJ2-7	once	TRBD2	CASSPSGVGYEQYF	TGTGCCAGTAGCCCCAGCGGGGTGGGTTACGAGCAGTACTTC
TRBV19	TRBJ1-6	once	TRBD1	CASTDRARNSPLHF	TGTGCCAGTACCGACAGGGCCCGGAATTCACCCCTCCACTTT
TRBV12-3/TRBV12-4	TRBJ1-1	-	TRBD1	CASSIDRVTEAFF	TGTGCCAGCAGTATTGACAGGGTCACTGAAGCTTTCTTT
TRBV3-1/TRBV3-2	TRBJ2-7	-	TRBD2	CASSHGTSGGSQGF	TGTGCCAGCAGCCACGGGACTAGCGGGGGGAGTCAGGGCTTC
TRBV19	TRBJ1-3	-	-	CASSLTGTVAGNTIYF	TGTGCCAGTAGTCTAACGGGGACGGTGGCTGGAAACACCATATATTTT
TRBV19	TRBJ1-6	-	-	CASVTGQTDNSPLHF	TGTGCCAGCGTTACAGGGCAAACCGATAATTCACCCCTCCACTTT
TRBV18	TRBJ2-7	-	TRBD1	CASSPLDRVDYEQYF	TGTGCCAGCTCACCACTGGACAGGGTAGACTACGAGCAGTACTTC
TRBV11-2	TRBJ1-1	once	-	CASSFGQEAFF	TGTGCCAGCAGCTTCGGACAGGAAGCTTTCTTT
TRBV4-3	TRBJ2-7	-	-	CASSQLAGAYEQYF	TGCGCCAGCAGCCAACTGGCCGGCGCTTACGAGCAGTACTTC
TRBV11-2	TRBJ1-1	-	-	CASSLFPANTEAFF	TGTGCCAGCAGCTTATTCCCAGCGAACACTGAAGCTTTCTTT
TRBV15	TRBJ2-7	-	TRBD1	CATSKGTGGAYEQYF	TGTGCCACCAGCAAGGGGACAGGAGGGGCCTACGAGCAGTACTTC
TRBV5-1	TRBJ1-1	-	TRBD1	CASSPGTGGGQKAFF	TGCGCCAGCAGCCCTGGGACAGGGGGGGGCCAGAAAGCTTTCTTT
TRBV11-1	TRBJ2-3	-	-	CASSSYLGRDTQYF	TGTGCCAGCAGCTCCTATTTGGGACGAGATACGCAGTATTTT
TRBV7-9	TRBJ1-4	few	-	CASSPQGPDEKLFF	TGTGCCAGCAGCCCCCAGGGTCCGGATGAAAAACTGTTTTTT
TRBV28	TRBJ1-6	-	TRBD1	CASSSPRGQGYDSPLHF	TGTGCCAGCAGTTCCCCCCGGGGACAGGGATACGATTCACCCCTCCACTTT
TRBV2	TRBJ1-3	-	TRBD1	CASSEADRGPSGNTIYF	TGTGCCAGCAGTGAAGCGGACAGGGGGCCGTCTGGAAACACCATATATTTT
TRBV24-1	TRBJ1-1	-	-	CATSISANTEAFF	TGTGCCACCAGTATTTCAGCGAACACTGAAGCTTTCTTT
TRBV3-1/TRBV3-2	TRBJ1-2	-	TRBD1	CASRGQYYGYTF	TGTGCCAGCAGGGGACAGTACTATGGCTACACCTTC
TRBV7-9	TRBJ2-7	-	-	CASSARTLSSYEQYF	TGTGCCAGCAGCGCACGGACACTGAGCTCCTACGAGCAGTACTTC
TRBV7-2	TRBJ1-1	-	-	CASSLYSGKTEAFF	TGTGCCAGCAGCTTATATTCAGGGAAAACTGAAGCTTTCTTT
TRBV12-3/TRBV12-4	TRBJ1-1	-	TRBD1	CASSLGQGTEAFF	TGTGCCAGCAGTTTAGGACAGGGGACTGAAGCTTTCTTT
TRBV5-8	TRBJ2-3	-	TRBD1	CASSLQGVGTDTQYF	TGTGCCAGCAGCTTACAGGGGGTGGGCACAGATACGCAGTATTTT
TRBV14	TRBJ1-6	-	-	CASSQEKQGWNSPLHF	TGTGCCAGCAGCCAAGAAAAACAGGGATGGAATTCACCCCTCCACTTT
TRBV28	TRBJ1-1	-	-	CASIQGRLNTEAFF	TGTGCCAGCATCCAGGGGAGGTTGAACACTGAAGCTTTCTTT
TRBV5-1	TRBJ2-7	-	-	CASSQDASSYEQYF	TGCGCCAGCAGCCAAGACGCCAGCTCCTACGAGCAGTACTTC
TRBV10-2	TRBJ1-2	-	-	CASRDANYGYTF	TGCGCCAGCAGGGACGCAAACTATGGCTACACCTTC
TRBV7-9	TRBJ2-1	-	TRBD2	CASSSIDPKTSGGFDEQFF	TGTGCCAGCAGCTCCATAGACCCAAAGACTAGCGGGGGTTTCGATGAGCAGTTCTTC
TRBV5-6	TRBJ1-1	few	TRBD1	CASRSKDRGEAFF	TGTGCCAGCAGATCTAAGGACAGGGGTGAAGCTTTCTTT
TRBV4-1	TRBJ2-1	-	TRBD1	CASSQVMGQGSDEQFF	TGCGCCAGCAGCCAAGTCATGGGACAGGGAAGCGATGAGCAGTTCTTC
TRBV4-1	TRBJ1-6	once	-	CASSDISSSYNSPLHF	TGCGCCAGCAGCGACATCTCGAGCTCCTATAATTCACCCCTCCACTTT
TRBV6-1	TRBJ2-1	-	-	CASSEVAIASDEQFF	TGTGCCAGCAGTGAAGTCGCAATTGCCTCCGATGAGCAGTTCTTC
TRBV7-5	TRBJ2-7	-	-	CARSLGSYEQYF	TGTGCCAGAAGCTTAGGCAGCTACGAGCAGTACTTC
TRBV5-6	TRBJ2-2	-	-	CASSLGQVTGELFF	TGTGCCAGCAGCTTGGGCCAGGTCACCGGGGAGCTGTTTTTT
TRBV4-1	TRBJ2-5	-	TRBD2	CASSQKWTSGETQYF	TGCGCCAGCAGCCAAAAGTGGACTAGCGGAGAGACCCAGTACTTC
TRBV3-1/TRBV3-2	TRBJ2-7	-	-	CASSQDPRAFYEQYF	TGTGCCAGCAGCCAAGATCCCAGGGCGTTCTACGAGCAGTACTTC
TRBV6-4	TRBJ2-5	-	-	CASSDLSGTPGWAQYF	TGTGCCAGCAGTGACCTATCCGGGACACCGGGTTGGGCCCAGTACTTC
TRBV3-1/TRBV3-2	TRBJ1-2	-	-	CASSQETGYGYTF	TGTGCCAGCAGCCAAGAAACTGGCTATGGCTACACCTTC
TRBV12-3/TRBV12-4	TRBJ2-2	once	-	CASSFRPTRELFF	TGTGCCAGCAGTTTTCGCCCTACTCGGGAGCTGTTTTTT
TRBV4-1	TRBJ2-3	-	-	CASSQRSRQRLTDDTQYF	TGCGCCAGCAGCCAACGAAGCAGACAGAGACTCACAGATGATACGCAGTATTTT
TRBV7-2	TRBJ1-6	once	-	CASSLGQNSPLHF	TGTGCCAGCAGCTTAGGGCAGAATTCACCCCTCCACTTT